The TCR beta chain under discussion was sequenced for a study of shared clonotypes between healthy human individuals (dated by TCRdb to the early 2020s). Regarding the study in general: The cohort included three men and a couple of women between 18 and 49 years of age. For each donor, three plates each were used for CD4 naive and CD4 memory, two plates were used for CD8 naive, and one plate was used for CD8 memory. To estimate repertoire size and how much clonotype sharing occurs between individuals, the study deeply sequenced the blood TCR repertoires of five healthy adults. Libraries were prepared and TCR repertoires were sequenced by different laboratories using diverse techniques, in order to increase sequencing depth and limit assay-specific biases. Leukapheresis yielded between about 0.9 and 9.5 billion PBMCs per donor. Study-wide conclusions, independent of this receptor: The genetic and exposure-history diversity represented was limited by the small number of donors. Even with the large sequencing depth, rarefaction of the sorted-subset datasets indicated that sequencing was incomplete. Only blood was sampled, and tissue TCR repertoires likely differ from those in blood. Larger estimated clonotype richness was generally found for naive subsets than for memory subsets. Sharing across a few donors was observed for about 4.8% of naive CD4, less than 4% of naive CD8, roughly 2.3% of memory CD4, and roughly 0.4% of memory CD8 clonotypes. Higher generation probabilities were observed for clonotypes shared by all four sorted-subset donors than for non-shared clonotypes. Pairwise subsampling led to the expectation that sequencing depth would affect the degree of clonotype sharing among donors.

Using the deep immunoSEQ assay, multiplex PCR amplified TCR CDR3 regions from genomic DNA. Genomic DNA extracted from each cell subset was distributed evenly over all wells of several immunoSEQ 96-well plates, and each plate served as one replicate. For sorted subsets, about 200 ng genomic DNA, equal to about 30,000 T cell genomes, was loaded into each replicate PCR. Purified libraries were quantified with a Qubit 3.0 fluorometer, sized on a Bioanalyzer 2100, and re-quantified with the KAPA Library Quantification kit. A separate single-read 150-cycle Illumina NextSeq 550 flow cell was used to sequence each immunoSEQ 96-well plate. Concerning the study's data processing: Because only junctional sequences without quality scores were contained in the immunoSEQ output, filtering matching that applied to full-length reads could not be performed. To assign V/J genes and CDR3, sequences were annotated against IMGT germline references using PyIR, a Python wrapper for IgBLAST v1.9. Reads with weak V/J assignments (E-value above 1e-6), missing CDR3, stop codons, out-of-frame junctions, or ambiguous translated residues were removed. V3J clonotypes were defined by identical inferred V gene, J gene, and CDR3 amino acid sequence. Percentage overlap between repertoires was calculated by dividing the number of shared unique clonotypes by the size of the smaller repertoire. Three approaches were used to assess repertoire richness: RTK rarefaction, the Chao1 estimator, and Recon v2.1 estimates of unobserved clonotypes. OLGA was used to compute generation probabilities for all TCRbeta clonotypes that the gDNA method yielded from a few donors. TCRdb re-hosts the immuneACCESS table, in-frame sequences only. Its copies lack some clones; in the studies checked, an unresolved V gene accounts for under half of them, and the cause for the rest is not known. Clonal size and the V and J genes are those of that table, whereas D and trimming came from the DNA. The sample data list around 300,000 clones, and around 87% of these were observed just once. The ten top clones hold around 15% of the sample.

The donors were healthy, HIV-negative adults with no recently reported acute infections or vaccinations. Every donor was a Caucasian adult residing in Nashville, Tennessee, USA. CD8 memory samples combined magnetically selected CD45RO+ cells with CCR7-negative CD45RA+ effector memory (TemRA) cells. After blood collection by leukapheresis, PBMCs were isolated using Ficoll-Histopaque density gradient centrifugation and then cryopreserved in the vapor phase of liquid nitrogen. Purity and quantity of every magnetically sorted T cell population were checked by analytical flow cytometry. Genomic DNA was isolated from every sorted fraction and measured by UV absorbance on a Nanodrop 2000c. The CDR3 starts with the cysteine, ends with the phenylalanine, and has 16 residues. The kept DNA is CDR3 alone, 48 bases in frame from the first base. CDR1 is given as MGHRA and CDR2 as YSYEKL, both from the germline V gene. The V end gives up 1 base and the J end 10 bases, leaving 13 bases in the junction not matched to a gene.

About this clone: Its antigen is still unknown. Base qualities are missing; no much larger clone stands one base away.

The sequenced sample was memory CD8+ T cells sorted from blood. The label giving this sample's cell subset or site can be read as: CD45RO+ cells pooled with CCR7-negative TemRA cells. The V and J genes are TRBV4-1 and TRBJ2-1; 7 junctional bases match TRBD2. The source of this sequence is a man younger than 35 in good health. The nucleotides are TGCGCCAGCAGCCAAGGCTTGGGACTATACCTCGGGGAGCAGTTCTTC. Translated, it reads CASSQGLGLYLGEQFF.